The 10 T cell receptor beta chains below all came from one sample that was sequenced in a study of cytomegalovirus exposure and HLA in healthy donors. In the PCR, 60 Vbeta and 13 Jbeta primers were used. Here immunoSEQ multiplex PCR was the method, and the copy in TCRdb shows in-frame clones only, minus some. The table includes roughly 250,000 clones, 84% detected once. The sequencing input was PBMCs. The receptors were gathered from a middle-aged woman in good health and CMV-seropositive.

This clone was counted a single time. The chain carries TRBV7-2 and TRBJ1-2; possibly TRBD1 for D (5 bases). The germline CDR1 and CDR2 sequences are SGHTA and FQGNSA. V was clipped by 2 bases and J by 4 bases, with 8 bases between them. The CDR3 is 13 residues long. CDR3 coding DNA: TGTGCCAGCAGCTTACAGGGCCCCTATGGCTACACCTTC. Translating it yields CASSLQGPYGYTF.

The J gene is TRBJ1-5, the V gene TRBV28; a weak D match, TRBD1 (5 bases). Trimming cost V 5 bases and J 6 bases, with 26 bases left between them. The CDR3 has 18 amino acids. Germline values: CDR1 MDHEN, CDR2 SYDVKM. CDR3 DNA: TGTGCCAGCAGTCATTCCTATGGGATAGACCGCGGGGGTCAGCCCCAGCATTTT. Translated: CASSHSYGIDRGGQPQHF.

J is TRBJ2-7 and V is TRBV27, with 9 bases matching TRBD1. Trimming cost V 5 bases and J 2 bases; bases outside gene matches: 4. This CDR3 spans 14 amino acids. The germline V gene has CDR1 MNHEY and CDR2 SMNVEV (reference sequence). CDR3 residues: CASSARQGAYEQYF. The DNA of the CDR3 is TGTGCCAGCAGTGCCCGACAGGGGGCCTACGAGCAGTACTTC.

The chain joins TRBV7-8 to TRBJ2-3; maybe TRBD2 (6 bases). The V gene's germline CDR1 is SGHVS and CDR2 FQNEAQ. V was clipped by 7 bases and J by 2 bases, with 19 bases between them. CDR3 size: 16 residues. CDR3 residues: CASTHHLGGDTDTQYF. CDR3 nucleotides: TGTGCCAGCACCCACCATCTGGGGGGAGACACAGATACGCAGTATTTT.

The chain recombines TRBV4-2 with TRBJ2-1, with 8 bases aligning to TRBD2. This CDR3 region has 17 residues. Per the germline V gene, CDR1 is LGHNA and CDR2 is YNFKEQ. Losses at the gene ends were 2 bases for V and 4 bases for J; bases not matched to a gene: 10. Here the CDR3 DNA reads TGTGCCAGCAGCCAATCGCCCCCGACTAGCGAGTACAATGAGCAGTTCTTC. It is translated as CASSQSPPTSEYNEQFF.

The J gene is TRBJ2-1, the V gene TRBV4-2, with D unclear. The CDR3 is made up of 13 amino acids. Trimming left V 4 bases short and J 0 bases short, with 4 bases between. Germline V gives CDR1 LGHNA, CDR2 YNFKEQ. CDR3 nucleotide sequence: TGTGCCAGCAGCCGGAGCTCCTACAATGAGCAGTTCTTC. It translates to CASSRSSYNEQFF.

The chain recombines TRBV27 with TRBJ1-5, with unresolved D. Per the germline V gene, CDR1 is MNHEY and CDR2 is SMNVEV (reference sequence). Trimming took 6 bases from V and 5 from J, leaving 11 bases between them. There are 13 residues in the CDR3. This CDR3 is CASRNNGDQPQHF. The DNA for the CDR3 is TGTGCCAGCAGGAACAACGGGGATCAGCCCCAGCATTTT.

The chain recombines TRBV7-2 with TRBJ1-2; D possibly corresponds to TRBD1 (5 bases). Germline V CDR1 and CDR2: SGHTA, FQGNSA. The CDR3 consists of 14 residues. V dropped 1 base and J dropped 6 bases, with 12 bases sitting between them. The CDR3 is CASSLERQGHGYTF. Written as DNA, the CDR3 is TGTGCCAGCAGCTTAGAGAGGCAGGGCCATGGCTACACCTTC.

This rearrangement joins TRBV6-1 to TRBJ1-3; D not certain. The CDR3 covers 17 residues. Trimming pared 1 base from V and 0 bases from J, leaving 13 bases between. Germline CDR1 MNHNS, CDR2 SASEGT. The CDR3 coding sequence is TGTGCCAGCAGTGAAGGGATGGGAGGCTCCTCTGGAAACACCATATATTTT. Translated, it gives CASSEGMGGSSGNTIYF.

To note about this clone: At one end, the junction sequence differs from germline, possibly due to a read error. The rearrangement joins TRBV6-1 to TRBJ1-5, with D possibly being TRBD1 (6 bases). This CDR3 is 18 amino acids long. CDR1 and CDR2 (germline): MNHNS, SASEGT. The CDR3, as DNA: TGTGCCAGCAATGAAAGACCAGGCAGGGGCCGTGGCAATCAGCCCCAGCATTTT. Residues: CASNERPGRGRGNQPQHF.